Listed here is a single TCR beta chain. The antigen is unknown. The data belong to a study of T cell responses to AZD1222 COVID-19 vaccine. CDR3 length equals 17 residues. J lost 2 bases, V lost 4 bases, and 9 bases had no gene match. Germline-derived CDR1 and CDR2 are LGHDT and YNNKEL (reference sequence). Clones were read by immunoSEQ multiplex PCR, and TCRdb kept only the in-frame ones, dropping some. Among about 100,000 clones listed, around nine tenths were seen once. Whole-study results and caveats: Of spike-specific TCRs, nearly half reportedly target regions left unmutated in variants. Recipients of AZD1222 seropositive at baseline numbered only 6 or 7. After the peak T cell response, and only then, were repertoires sampled.

The TCR originated in an adult in good health. The V gene is TRBV3-1 (or the pseudogene TRBV3-2), the J gene TRBJ2-7; 12 bases match TRBD2. This specimen consisted of peripheral blood, obtained on day 0 of AZD1222 vaccination. The CDR3 loop is CASSLALAGGPPYEQYF. For the CDR3, the DNA is TGTGCCAGCAGCCTAGCCCTAGCGGGGGGGCCTCCCTACGAGCAGTACTTC.